This record covers a single TCR beta chain. The antigen is undetermined. Sample treatment: roughly 19 received Ad26.COV2.S at low or high dose, single or two shots; about 5 received placebo; per-sample allocation not given. Specimens were obtained on day 63 following the first vaccine or placebo injection. Boston supplied an adult donor aged 18-55 years. The data belong to a study of Ad26.COV2.S vaccination and SARS-CoV-2 variants. Measured with immunoSEQ multiplex PCR; TCRdb has only the in-frame clones, and not every one. This sample carries fewer than 400,000 clones, about nine tenths of them seen once, and the ten largest clones take 3.5%. Findings and caveats of the study: Vaccinees displayed broader spike-specific TCR repertoires than placebo recipients. Total T cell responses may have been underestimated by the TCR breadth and depth analyses.

The germline V gene has CDR1 LNHDA and CDR2 SQIVND (reference sequence). The length of the CDR3 is 15 residues. The V segment lost 3 bases and the J segment 4 bases; nucleotides outside the gene matches: 1. The clonotype comes from a person between 18 and 59 years old who received the Ad26.COV2.S COVID-19 vaccine or a placebo. The J gene is TRBJ2-1, the V gene TRBV19, with 12 bases identical to TRBD2. Sample: peripheral blood, taken in a trial of Ad26.COV2.S vaccine versus placebo. CDR3 protein: CASSIGLAGYNEQFF. The CDR3 DNA follows: TGTGCCAGTAGTATTGGACTAGCGGGGTACAATGAGCAGTTCTTC.